The 5 T cell receptor beta chains reported below all come from one sample, sequenced in a study of shared clonotypes between healthy human individuals. TCRdb's table, derived via immunoSEQ multiplex PCR, lists solely in-frame clones and lacks some. There are 550,000 to 800,000 clones in the sample; over 65% occur only once, and approximately 1.7% lies in the top ten. The material sequenced was memory CD4+ T cells sorted from blood. The sample's subset: CD45RA-negative fraction. The receptors here all came from a woman aged 25 to 45 in good health.

Remarks on this clone: Other DNA sequences within the sample encode an identical CDR3. The J gene is TRBJ1-5, the V gene TRBV19; TRBD1 aligns across 7 bases. CDR1 and CDR2 from the germline V gene are LNHDA and SQIVND (reference sequence). V shed 2 bases, J shed 3 bases, and the junction held 4 bases outside the gene matches. The CDR3 has 15 amino acids. In nucleotides, the CDR3 is TGTGCCAGTAGTATAAGTGACAGGGACAATCAGCCCCAGCATTTT. It yields the protein CASSISDRDNQPQHF.

This clone has more than one count but fewer than ten. This chain links TRBV7-2 with TRBJ1-3; TRBD1 might be the D (6 bases). Germline V gives CDR1 SGHTA, CDR2 FQGNSA. The CDR3 covers 14 residues. Trimming took off 5 bases at V and 6 bases at J, with 14 bases between the two ends. CDR3 loop: CASSPYRAENTIYF. The CDR3 DNA reads TGTGCCAGCAGCCCATACAGGGCCGAAAACACCATATATTTT.

Note on this clone: Other DNA sequences of this sample code for an identical CDR3. The chain links TRBV5-1 to TRBJ1-3; D is perhaps TRBD1 (6 bases). Germline lookup yields CDR1 SGHRS and CDR2 YFSETQ. This CDR3 contains 14 residues. V was cut by 3 bases and J by 3 bases, with 10 bases left in between. Written as DNA, the CDR3 is TGCGCCAGCAGCTCGGGGGCAAGTGGAAACACCATATATTTT. It specifies CASSSGASGNTIYF.

The J gene is TRBJ2-2, the V gene TRBV6-5, with D possibly being TRBD1 (5 bases). The V end lost 6 bases, the J end lost 0 bases, and 11 bases lay between the germline ends. The V gene's germline CDR1 is MNHEY and CDR2 SVGAGI. This CDR3 is built from 15 residues. The CDR3 DNA is TGTGCCAGCAGGGTGACAGTAGCGAACACCGGGGAGCTGTTTTTT. This codes for CASRVTVANTGELFF.

The V and J genes are TRBV6-6 and TRBJ1-6; TRBD1 matches 9 bases. V lost 5 bases, J lost 11 bases, and 10 bases stayed unmatched. The CDR3 contains 15 residues. Per germline, CDR1 MNHNY and CDR2 SVGAGI (reference sequence). The CDR3 bases are TGTGCCAGCAGTCCCGGGACAGGGTTTGTGGCACCCCTCCACTTT. It encodes CASSPGTGFVAPLHF.